This T cell receptor beta chain is from a study of shared clonotypes between healthy human individuals. Whole-study results and caveats: Generation probability values for non-shared clonotypes were lower than those for clonotypes shared by all four donors. The represented genetic and exposure-history diversity was limited by the small number of donors.

At a deep level, the assay was run. Assay: immunoSEQ multiplex PCR; the TCRdb copy retains only in-frame clones and omits some. The repertoire has roughly 2.6 million clones, more than 90% of them found once; the top ten carry 0.14%. Trimming removed 1 base from V and 4 bases from J; junction bases left unmatched: 7. In germline, CDR1 is SEHNR, CDR2 FQNEAQ (reference sequence). The CDR3 sequence is 16 residues long. All donors were healthy HIV-negative adults lacking recent acute infections or vaccinations. In the case of this clone: Its specificity is not known.

The V call is TRBV7-9, the J call TRBJ2-7, with TRBD2 identical over 10 bases. This receptor was taken from a man aged 18 to 29 in good health. Specimen: naive CD4+ T cells sorted from blood. Subset meaning: CD45RA+ positively selected. In nucleotides, the CDR3 is TGTGCCAGCAGCTTAGAGCGGGCTAGCGGGAGTTACGAGCAGTACTTC. Translation gives CASSLERASGSYEQYF. Using reference TRBV7-9 and TRBJ2-7 for the parts outside the CDR3, the full variable domain is DTGVSQNPRHKITKRGQNVTFRCDPISEHNRLYWYRQTLGQGPEFLTYFQNEAQLEKSRLLSDRFSAERPKGSFSTLEIQRTEQGDSAMYLCASSLERASGSYEQYFGPGTRLTVT.